This T cell receptor beta chain was obtained from a study of shared clonotypes between healthy human individuals (dated by TCRdb to about 2020). Broadly, across the study: Three men and a couple of women, aged 18 to 49 years, made up the cohort. Different laboratories and diverse techniques were used to prepare libraries and sequence TCR repertoires, to increase sequencing depth and limit assay-specific biases. For each donor, CD4 naive and CD4 memory were each run on three plates, CD8 naive on two plates, and CD8 memory on one plate. Per donor, leukapheresis produced somewhere between about 0.94 and 9.5 billion PBMCs. To estimate repertoire size and how much clonotypes are shared between individuals, the study performed deep sequencing of blood TCR repertoires from five healthy adults.

With regard to this clone: Its antigen has not been determined. No base quality values were provided; no much bigger clone lies one nucleotide off.

On the study overall, not on this receptor specifically: Even with the large sequencing depth, rarefaction of the sorted-subset datasets indicated that sequencing was incomplete. The genetic and exposure-history diversity represented was limited by the small number of donors. Naive subsets generally had larger estimated clonotype richness than memory subsets. Sampling was restricted to blood, and TCR repertoires in tissue are likely to differ from TCR repertoires in blood. Pairwise subsampling led to the expectation that sequencing depth would affect the degree of clonotype sharing among donors. Higher generation probabilities were observed for clonotypes shared by all four sorted-subset donors than for non-shared clonotypes. Across a few donors, roughly 5.1% of naive CD4, approximately 4% of naive CD8, roughly 2.2% of memory CD4, and about 0.44% of memory CD8 clonotypes were shared.

TCR CDR3 regions were amplified from genomic DNA by multiplex PCR using the deep immunoSEQ assay. Extracted genomic DNA from each cell subset was spread evenly across all wells of several immunoSEQ 96-well plates, with each plate serving as a replicate. For sorted subsets, 200 to 250 ng genomic DNA, equal to tens of thousands of T cell genomes, was loaded into each replicate PCR. Purified libraries were measured with a Qubit 3.0 fluorometer, size-checked on a Bioanalyzer 2100, and measured again with the KAPA Library Quantification kit. A separate single-read 150-cycle Illumina NextSeq 550 flow cell was used to sequence each immunoSEQ 96-well plate. Regarding the original processing steps: Because the immunoSEQ output held only junctional sequences and lacked quality scores, the filtering could not match the filtering applied to full-length reads. To assign V/J genes and CDR3, sequences were annotated using PyIR, a Python wrapper for IgBLAST v1.9, with IMGT germline references. Reads with weak V/J assignments (E-value above 1e-6), missing CDR3, stop codons, out-of-frame junctions, or ambiguous translated residues were removed. V3J clonotypes were defined by identical inferred V gene, J gene, and CDR3 amino acid sequence. The percentage overlap between two repertoires was calculated by dividing the number of shared unique clonotypes by the size of the smaller repertoire. Richness of each repertoire was evaluated using RTK rarefaction, the Chao1 estimator, and Recon v2.1 estimates of unobserved clonotypes. Generation probabilities for all TCRbeta clonotypes obtained by the gDNA method from four donors were computed using OLGA. Here the immuneACCESS table is served through TCRdb, limited to in-frame sequences with V and J called. Missing clones are a known gap in these copies; in checked studies unresolved V genes cover under half, and the rest lacks a known reason. The V and J calls and clone size were taken over from that table, and D and trimming were inferred from the DNA. Recorded for this sample are around 550,000 clones; 85% to 95% of them occurred a single time. Over 0.095% of the sample goes to the ten largest clones.

For the CD8 naive samples, CD45RO-negative cells were positively selected for CCR7, yielding a CD45RA+CCR7+ population from which TemRA cells were excluded. The donors were healthy, HIV-negative adults with no recently reported acute infections or vaccinations. Every donor was a Caucasian adult residing in Nashville, Tennessee, USA. Blood was collected by leukapheresis, and PBMCs were isolated by Ficoll-Histopaque density gradient centrifugation and then cryopreserved in liquid nitrogen vapor phase. Analytical flow cytometry was used to check the purity and quantity of every magnetically sorted T cell population. Genomic DNA was isolated from every sorted fraction and measured by UV absorbance on a Nanodrop 2000c. CDR1 SEHNR and CDR2 FQNEAQ were looked up in the germline V gene (reference sequence). The CDR3 runs 15 amino acids, cysteine and phenylalanine included. The DNA shown is the 45-base CDR3, in frame from base 1. Relative to germline, V is missing 5 bases and J is missing 5 bases, with 8 bases of the junction outside any gene match.

The specimen was naive CD8+ T cells sorted from blood. The meaning of the sample's cell subset or site label: CD45RA+CCR7+. The TCR was taken from a young woman in good health. Here the chain combines TRBV7-9 and TRBJ1-2; 10 middle bases align to TRBD1. The CDR3 reads as follows: CASSRQGAKWYGYTF. The bases read TGTGCCAGCAGCCGACAGGGGGCCAAGTGGTATGGCTACACCTTC.